This T cell receptor (beta chain) was found in a study of T cells in Graves' hyperthyroidism and ophthalmopathy. Amplified regions were TCR beta CDR3 sequences from RNA transcripts. First-round RT-PCR with HTBI primers amplified the TCR CDR3 region. TCRdb reanalysed the multiplex PCR reads using MiXCR and keeps one entry per CDR3 protein. The sample has fewer than 650,000 distinct CDR3 sequences; approximately 13% are singletons. This clonotype was seen repeatedly, ten times or more. The antigen is unknown. Whole-study findings and limits: A median about 6 months before onset, the model predicted ophthalmopathy.

The CDR3 has 14 amino acids. Trimming stripped 0 bases from V and 5 bases from J, with 11 bases between. Germline values: CDR1 SGHTA, CDR2 FQGNSA. The source of this sequence is a woman aged 25-40 years with Graves' hyperthyroidism that later progressed to Graves' ophthalmopathy. Sequencing was done on a sample of blood. The rearrangement uses TRBV7-2 and TRBJ2-7; D may be TRBD1 (6 bases). DNA for the CDR3: TGTGCCAGCAGCTTAGCGCACAGGGACCACGAGCAGTACTTC. Translated: CASSLAHRDHEQYF.